This passage covers 22 T cell receptor beta chains from one sample sequenced in a study of OX40 agonist ivuxolimab in advanced cancers. Assay used: immunoSEQ multiplex PCR; TCRdb lists only in-frame clones, some missing. The sample shows around 84,000 clones, around nine tenths of them seen only once. This sample comprised CD4+ or CD8+ T cells sorted from blood, obtained in a trial of the OX40 agonist ivuxolimab. The receptor source for this set is an adult with an advanced solid tumor such as melanoma, head and neck, liver or kidney cancer.

This rearrangement joins TRBV6-5 to TRBJ2-3; D possibly corresponds to TRBD1 (6 bases). The CDR3 sequence is 15 residues long. V was clipped by 2 bases and J by 7 bases, with 16 bases between them. In germline, CDR1 is MNHEY, CDR2 SVGAGI. The CDR3 coding sequence is TGTGCCAGCAGTTACACCGGACAGCCCACGTATACGCAGTATTTT. As protein: CASSYTGQPTYTQYF.

CDR3: CASRSAQEPAGKLFF. The DNA of the CDR3 is TGTGCCAGCAGGAGTGCACAGGAGCCAGCGGGAAAACTGTTTTTT. The chain couples TRBV2 to TRBJ1-4; D might be TRBD1 (5 bases). The CDR3 is 15 residues long. V was shortened by 6 bases and J by 10 bases, with 21 bases between the two germline ends. The germline CDR1 and CDR2 sequences are SNHLY and FYNNEI.

V gene TRBV19 combines with J gene TRBJ1-1, with TRBD1 matching 8 bases. The CDR3 covers 15 residues. Germline trimming cut 2 bases from V and 1 base from J; bases unmatched to any gene: 3. The V gene's germline CDR1 is LNHDA and CDR2 SQIVND (reference sequence). The CDR3 is CASSILGQANTEAFF. DNA for the CDR3: TGTGCCAGTAGTATACTGGGACAGGCGAACACTGAAGCTTTCTTT.

The V call is TRBV19, the J call TRBJ2-2, with a weak D call TRBD2 (5 bases). V was shortened by 8 bases and J by 5 bases, with 12 bases between the two germline ends. CDR1 is LNHDA, CDR2 SQIVND, per germline (reference sequence). This CDR3 has 13 amino acids. The CDR3 DNA reads TGTGCCAGTGACCTGACGGGAACCGGGGAGCTGTTTTTT. Its translation: CASDLTGTGELFF.

The chain recombines TRBV7-2 with TRBJ2-1; D is possibly TRBD1 or TRBD2 (5 bases each). In germline, CDR1 is SGHTA, CDR2 FQGNSA. The CDR3 sequence is 15 residues long. V shed 5 bases and J shed 6 bases, with 17 bases lying between them. The CDR3 sequence: CASSLGWGSFNEQFF. The CDR3 DNA is TGTGCCAGCAGCCTAGGCTGGGGGTCATTCAATGAGCAGTTCTTC.

V is TRBV5-1 and J is TRBJ1-6; D uncertain. CDR3 length equals 13 residues. The V gene lost 0 bases and the J gene lost 8 bases, with 6 bases spanning the gap. Germline V CDR1 and CDR2: SGHRS, YFSETQ. The CDR3 here is CASSLGGDSPLHF. The CDR3 region has the DNA TGCGCCAGCAGCTTGGGAGGAGATTCACCCCTCCACTTT.

This clone was seen only a few times. The V and J genes are TRBV5-4 and TRBJ2-1, with 9 nucleotides matching TRBD2. Losses at the gene ends were 3 bases for V and 6 bases for J; bases not matched to a gene: 7. Germline CDR1 is SGHNT and CDR2 is YYREEE (reference sequence). The CDR3 has 15 amino acids. Written as DNA, the CDR3 is TGTGCCAGCAGCTACGGGACTAGCAGACTCAATGAGCAGTTCTTC. As protein: CASSYGTSRLNEQFF.

The V and J genes are TRBV28 and TRBJ1-5, with 8 bases identical to TRBD1. The germline V gene has CDR1 MDHEN and CDR2 SYDVKM. V lost 8 bases and J lost 5; bases outside the gene matches: 5. There are 13 residues in the CDR3. The DNA for the CDR3 is TGTGCCAGCGGGGACAGGACAGATCAGCCCCAGCATTTT. Amino acids: CASGDRTDQPQHF.

The chain combines TRBV5-4 with TRBJ2-2, with D perhaps matching TRBD1 or TRBD2 (5 bases each). Between the trimmed V and J ends, which lost 6 bases and 7 bases, there was a span of 25 bases. CDR1 is SGHNT, CDR2 YYREEE, per germline (reference sequence). The length of the CDR3 is 17 residues. The CDR3 loop reads CASTTWGRDLSGGELFF. The CDR3 nucleotides are TGTGCCAGCACCACTTGGGGACGGGACCTTTCGGGCGGGGAGCTGTTTTTT.

The chain links TRBV9 to TRBJ2-1, with D unresolved. The V end was cut by 4 bases, the J end by 4 bases, with 18 bases between. CDR3 length: 16 residues. Germline V gene lookup returns CDR1 SGDLS and CDR2 YYNGEE. The CDR3 nucleotides are TGTGCCAGCAGCCCACCCTCAGGCGGCCAGTACAATGAGCAGTTCTTC. Translation gives CASSPPSGGQYNEQFF.

The chain recombines TRBV19 with TRBJ2-5; D may correspond to TRBD1 or TRBD2 (5 bases each). The CDR3 is made up of 12 amino acids. Trimming cost V 6 bases and J 2 bases, with 7 bases left between them. CDR1 is LNHDA and CDR2 is SQIVND in the germline V gene (reference sequence). As DNA, the CDR3 is TGTGCCAGTAGGGGACGTCAAGAGACCCAGTACTTC. Translation gives CASRGRQETQYF.

V usage is TRBV7-9 and J usage is TRBJ2-3; 7 bases match TRBD2. The germline V gene encodes CDR1 SEHNR and CDR2 FQNEAQ (reference sequence). The length of the CDR3 is 17 residues. The trim removed 4 bases at V and 0 bases at J, leaving 10 bases unmatched. CDR3 in amino acids: CASSSPRASGSTDTQYF. CDR3 bases: TGTGCCAGCAGCTCCCCGAGGGCTAGCGGAAGCACAGATACGCAGTATTTT.

This sequence joins TRBV5-4 and TRBJ1-4; tentatively, D is TRBD1 (6 bases). Germline V gene lookup returns CDR1 SGHNT and CDR2 YYREEE (reference sequence). CDR3 size: 15 residues. Trimming took 1 base from V and 4 from J, leaving 11 bases between them. CDR3 sequence reads: CASSLKTGYNEKLFF. CDR3 nucleotides: TGTGCCAGCAGCTTGAAGACAGGCTATAATGAAAAACTGTTTTTT.

This clone was picked up a small number of times. The V call is TRBV7-9, the J call TRBJ1-5; no definite D call. Germline values: CDR1 SEHNR, CDR2 FQNEAQ (reference sequence). V was shortened by 5 bases and J by 1 base, with 9 bases between the two germline ends. The CDR3 has 14 residues. The CDR3 DNA reads TGTGCCAGCAGCCGACGGGGAAGCAATCAGCCCCAGCATTTT. Its protein product is CASSRRGSNQPQHF.

The CDR3: CASSFGQAYTNYGYTF. CDR3 in DNA: TGTGCCAGCAGCTTCGGACAGGCTTATACTAACTATGGCTACACCTTC. J is TRBJ1-2 and V is TRBV5-8; TRBD1 aligns across 7 bases. Germline-derived CDR1 and CDR2 are SGHTS and YDEGEE. The CDR3 totals 16 residues. Trimming removed 2 bases from V and 0 bases from J; junction bases left unmatched: 7.

This sequence joins TRBV28 and TRBJ2-1; D possibly uses TRBD1 or TRBD2 (5 bases each). Germline-derived CDR1 and CDR2 are MDHEN and SYDVKM. The CDR3 is made up of 14 amino acids. The V and J ends lost 3 bases and 4 bases respectively, with 10 bases between them. For the CDR3, the DNA is TGTGCCAGCAGTTTGGGGGACCGGTACAATGAGCAGTTCTTC. Encoded protein: CASSLGDRYNEQFF.

The CDR3 sequence is CASSVAGGAFYGYTF. As DNA, the CDR3 is TGTGCCAGCAGTGTGGCGGGAGGAGCTTTCTATGGCTACACCTTC. The chain recombines TRBV6-5 with TRBJ1-2; no reliable D call. Germline CDR1 is MNHEY and CDR2 is SVGAGI. Trimming pared 5 bases from V and 4 bases from J, leaving 17 bases between. This CDR3 comprises 15 residues.

The J gene is TRBJ1-4, the V gene TRBV7-9; TRBD1 is a possible D gene (6 bases). The germline V gene has CDR1 SEHNR and CDR2 FQNEAQ (reference sequence). The V end lost 5 bases, the J end lost 5 bases, and 24 bases lay between the germline ends. The CDR3 is 18 amino acids. The CDR3 coding sequence is TGTGCCAGCAGCCGTCCTAGAGCTGGGGGACATCGGAATGAAAAACTGTTTTTT. The encoded protein is CASSRPRAGGHRNEKLFF.

The chain carries TRBV6-5 and TRBJ2-7, with TRBD2 matching over 9 bases. Unmatched junction bases numbered 6, after V lost 6 bases and J lost 0 bases. The CDR3 is 15 residues long. Germline V gives CDR1 MNHEY, CDR2 SVGAGI. CDR3 nucleotides: TGTGCCAGCAGATATAGCGGGGGAGCCTCCTACGAGCAGTACTTC. This encodes CASRYSGGASYEQYF.

The chain combines TRBV4-1 with TRBJ1-1, with TRBD1 as a possible D gene (5 bases). This CDR3 region has 15 residues. Germline V gene lookup returns CDR1 MGHRA and CDR2 YSYEKL. Trimming stripped 0 bases from V and 4 bases from J, with 12 bases between. The CDR3 DNA follows: TGCGCCAGCAGCCAAGATATCGCGGGACCCACTGAAGCTTTCTTT. Protein sequence: CASSQDIAGPTEAFF.

The chain is built from TRBV19 and TRBJ1-2; D is perhaps TRBD1 (5 bases). This CDR3 has 14 residues. Trimming took off 0 bases at V and 7 bases at J, with 12 bases between the two ends. CDR1 is LNHDA, CDR2 SQIVND, per germline (reference sequence). DNA of the CDR3: TGTGCCAGTAGTATAGAGCAGGGCGTCAGTGGCTACACCTTC. It is translated as CASSIEQGVSGYTF.

V gene TRBV11-2 combines with J gene TRBJ2-7; D is unresolved. The CDR3 runs to 12 residues. V gave up 8 bases and J gave up 4 bases, with 12 bases separating them. Germline CDR1 is SGHAT and CDR2 is FQNNGV. The CDR3 coding sequence is TGTGCCAGCGGACCCACCCGTTACGAGCAGTACTTC. Translation: CASGPTRYEQYF.